Sequencing of this T cell receptor beta chain was carried out in a study of blood T cell repertoires in COVID-19. As for the study in general: Whether acute or convalescent, the COVID-19 samples came from the United States, Italy and Spain. Sources were T cells, B-cell-depleted T cells, or PBMCs; the material itself was cDNA or gDNA.

As originally analysed: Using reference gene primer amplification, nucleated cell counts were estimated. The method was immunoSEQ multiplex PCR; TCRdb's version includes in-frame clones alone and lacks a portion of them. V and J calls and clone size follow that table, whereas D and trimming were derived from the DNA. This table holds about 95,000 clones, about four fifths found once. The germline V gene encodes CDR1 SGHRS and CDR2 YFSETQ. Unmatched junction bases numbered 12, after V lost 4 bases and J lost 4 bases. The CDR3 has 17 amino acids. Sequencing used peripheral blood. This TCR came from a human donor in a cohort sampled during active COVID-19. The chain is built from TRBV5-1 and TRBJ2-5; 11 positions match TRBD2. CDR3 protein: CASSPSGLAGGSETQYF. CDR3 nucleotides: TGCGCCAGCAGCCCGAGCGGCCTAGCGGGGGGCTCAGAGACCCAGTACTTC. Full variable domain (outside the CDR3, taken from reference TRBV5-1 and TRBJ2-5): KAGVTQTPRYLIKTRGQQVTLSCSPISGHRSVSWYQQTPGQGLQFLFEYFSETQRNKGNFPGRFSGRQFSNSRSEMNVSTLELGDSALYLCASSPSGLAGGSETQYFGPGTRLLVL.